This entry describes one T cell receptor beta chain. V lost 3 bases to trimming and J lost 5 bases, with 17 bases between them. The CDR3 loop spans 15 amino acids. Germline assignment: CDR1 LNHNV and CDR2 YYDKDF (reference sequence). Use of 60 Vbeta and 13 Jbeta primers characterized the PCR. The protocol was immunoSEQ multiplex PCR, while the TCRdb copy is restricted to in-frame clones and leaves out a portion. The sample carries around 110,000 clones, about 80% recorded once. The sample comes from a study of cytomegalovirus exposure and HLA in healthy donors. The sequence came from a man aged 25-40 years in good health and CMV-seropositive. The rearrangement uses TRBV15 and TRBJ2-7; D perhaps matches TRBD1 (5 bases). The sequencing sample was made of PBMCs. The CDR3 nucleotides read TGTGCCACCAGCAGCTACAGGTCCTCTGTTGACGAGCAGTACTTC. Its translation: CATSSYRSSVDEQYF.